This TCR beta chain originates from a study of tumor-infiltrating lymphocytes in localized non-small cell lung cancer. Study-wide background: Resected tumor was paired with non-adjacent uninvolved lung from the same patient. Findings and limits, study-wide: Tumor T-cell fraction from TCR sequencing was not associated with recurrence-free survival (p = 0.61). Higher tumor T cell infiltration than in uninvolved lung was supported by TCRbeta sequencing.

Trimming pared 1 base from V and 6 bases from J, leaving 16 bases between. Germline V gives CDR1 MGHRA, CDR2 YSYEKL. This CDR3 contains 15 residues. Sequencing was performed with immunoSEQ multiplex PCR; in TCRdb, only in-frame clones are kept and a portion is missing. The profile shows about 15,000 clones, roughly 69% of them singletons. Note on this clone: Its specificity is not known.

The receptor comes from a human donor with non-small cell lung cancer. What was sequenced was lung tumor tissue. V gene TRBV4-1 combines with J gene TRBJ2-7, with D tentatively TRBD1 or TRBD2 (5 bases each). The CDR3 reads CASSQGSGRISEQYF. The CDR3, as DNA: TGCGCCAGCAGCCAAGGGTCAGGGAGAATATCCGAGCAGTACTTC.